One and the same sample provided the 3 T cell receptor beta chains below, sequenced in a study of T-cell memory formation after mild COVID-19. Using its own MiXCR run on the 5' RACE reads, TCRdb lists one record per CDR3 protein. Of 250,000 to 350,000 distinct CDR3 sequences in the sample, 15% to 20% are singletons; the top ten hold 22%. The sample consisted of PBMCs or a T cell subset sorted from them (not recorded which). The receptors originated from a man younger than 35 who had mild COVID-19 (a few samples of this study predate the infection). Cell type and time point are not known.

CDR3: CASSQPFATDTQYF. The CDR3 DNA follows: TGTGCCAGCAGCCAACCCTTTGCCACAGATACGCAGTATTTT. The J gene is TRBJ2-3, the V gene TRBV3-1; no reliable D call. The V gene lost 2 bases and the J gene lost 2 bases, with 8 bases spanning the gap. The CDR3 runs to 14 residues. Germline CDR1 is LGHDT and CDR2 is YNNKEL (reference sequence).

This clonotype was counted a few times. The rearrangement joins TRBV11-1 to TRBJ1-6; the D is unclear. The CDR3 consists of 13 residues. V dropped 2 bases and J dropped 7 bases, with 6 bases sitting between them. Germline assignment: CDR1 SGHAT and CDR2 FQDESV (reference sequence). The CDR3 region is CASSLYGNSPLHF. The CDR3 nucleotides are TGTGCCAGCAGCTTATACGGGAATTCACCCCTCCACTTT.

This clonotype has more than one count but fewer than ten. V gene TRBV7-2 combines with J gene TRBJ1-2, with a tentative D call TRBD1 (6 bases). This CDR3 spans 13 amino acids. Trimming took 8 bases from V and 4 from J, leaving 14 bases between them. Germline values: CDR1 SGHTA, CDR2 FQGNSA. CDR3 amino acids: CASGVTGSYGYTF. CDR3 coding DNA: TGTGCCAGCGGAGTGACAGGCTCCTATGGCTACACCTTC.